Below, 21 T cell receptor beta chains from the same sample are listed, as sequenced in a study of blood T cell repertoires in COVID-19. Sequencing was performed with immunoSEQ multiplex PCR; in TCRdb, only in-frame clones are kept and a portion is missing. Counted here are about 340,000 clones, about 90% occurring once; the ten biggest clones make up 6% to 8.5%. The sample comprised peripheral blood. The receptor source for this set is a woman in her 70s with COVID-19, enrolled during active disease.

The rearrangement joins TRBV18 to TRBJ2-3; 8 nucleotides line up with TRBD2. The CDR3 length is 16 residues. V lost 1 base, J lost 0 bases, and 3 bases stayed unmatched. The germline gives CDR1 KGHSH, CDR2 LQKENI. This CDR3 is CASSPLSGTSTDTQYF. As DNA, the CDR3 is TGTGCCAGCTCACCACTTAGCGGGACTAGCACAGATACGCAGTATTTT. Variable domain in full (rest from reference TRBV18 and TRBJ2-3): NAGVMQNPRHLVRRRGQEARLRCSPMKGHSHVYWYRQLPEEGLKFMVYLQKENIIDESGMPKERFSAEFPKEGPSILRIQQVVRGDSAAYFCASSPLSGTSTDTQYFGPGTRLTVL.

The chain couples TRBV18 to TRBJ2-5; 10 bases are a match to TRBD1. Trimming at V came to 3 bases and at J to 3 bases, leaving 7 bases not matched to a gene. CDR1 is KGHSH and CDR2 is LQKENI in the germline V gene. This CDR3 has 16 amino acids. The CDR3 protein is CASSPFTGTGEETQYF. In DNA form, the CDR3 reads TGTGCCAGCTCACCGTTTACCGGGACAGGGGAAGAGACCCAGTACTTC.

The chain recombines TRBV18 with TRBJ2-7, with a weak D call TRBD1 (5 bases). From germline, CDR1 is KGHSH and CDR2 LQKENI. V shed 1 base and J shed 6 bases, with 10 bases lying between them. The CDR3 contains 13 residues. CDR3 residues: CASSPQGESEQYF. For the CDR3, the DNA is TGTGCCAGCTCACCACAAGGGGAATCCGAGCAGTACTTC.

The rearrangement uses TRBV24-1 and TRBJ1-2, with 7 positions matching TRBD1. The J segment lost 2 bases and the V segment lost 4 bases, leaving 9 bases of the junction unmatched. The CDR3 contains 16 residues. Germline V lookup: CDR1 KGHDR, CDR2 SFDVKD. CDR3 protein: CATSDPYRTGNYGYTF. As DNA, the CDR3 is TGTGCCACCAGTGACCCATACCGGACAGGCAACTATGGCTACACCTTC.

The chain combines TRBV25-1 with TRBJ1-4; 7 bases agree with TRBD1. Unmatched junction bases numbered 6, after V lost 8 bases and J lost 6 bases. The CDR3 totals 13 residues. Germline assignment: CDR1 MGHDK and CDR2 SYGVNS. In nucleotides, the CDR3 is TGTGCCAGCCAGACAGGGTGGGATGAAAAACTGTTTTTT. As protein: CASQTGWDEKLFF.

Details on this clone: At the DNA level, this CDR3 is encoded by other sequences in the same sample as well. The CDR3 bases are TGTGCCACCAGTGACAGGGGTACCGGGGAGCTGTTTTTT. Protein: CATSDRGTGELFF. This chain joins TRBV24-1 and TRBJ2-2, with D tentatively TRBD1 (6 bases). CDR1 is KGHDR and CDR2 is SFDVKD in the germline V gene. Trimming shortened V by 4 bases and J by 5 bases, and 7 bases separated the two germline ends. The CDR3 is 13 residues long.

This sequence joins TRBV11-2 and TRBJ2-7; D is possibly TRBD2 (6 bases). Germline V CDR1 and CDR2: SGHAT, FQNNGV. V was pared by 6 bases and J by 0 bases, with 18 bases between. The CDR3 is made up of 16 amino acids. The CDR3 is CASRMLRGTSSYEQYF. CDR3 nucleotides: TGTGCCAGCAGAATGTTGCGGGGAACCAGCTCCTACGAGCAGTACTTC. Full variable domain (rest looked up from reference TRBV11-2 and TRBJ2-7): EAGVAQSPRYKIIEKRQSVAFWCNPISGHATLYWYQQILGQGPKLLIQFQNNGVVDDSQLPKDRFSAERLKGVDSTLKIQPAKLEDSAVYLCASRMLRGTSSYEQYFGPGTRLTVT.

This clone was detected only once. Other DNA sequences of this sample code for an identical CDR3. This sequence joins TRBV5-1 and TRBJ2-7; 8 bases align to TRBD2. Germline assignment: CDR1 SGHRS and CDR2 YFSETQ. V lost 0 bases to trimming and J lost 3 bases; unmatched junction nucleotides: 2. The CDR3 totals 14 residues. In DNA form, the CDR3 reads TGCGCCAGCAGCTTGGGAAGCGGGGGCTACGAGCAGTACTTC. Its protein is CASSLGSGGYEQYF.

The chain combines TRBV5-1 with TRBJ2-2; 10 nucleotides line up with TRBD1. In germline, CDR1 is SGHRS, CDR2 YFSETQ. The CDR3 sequence is 15 residues long. The ends lost 0 bases at V and 6 bases at J; junction bases unmatched: 2. The CDR3 DNA follows: TGCGCCAGCAGCTTGGGACAGGGGGCCCCCGGGGAGCTGTTTTTT. Residues: CASSLGQGAPGELFF.

V gene TRBV18 combines with J gene TRBJ1-4; D is uncertain. The ends were cut back, 3 bases at V and 8 bases at J, with 10 bases in the middle. Germline CDR1 KGHSH, CDR2 LQKENI. The CDR3 spans 13 residues. The CDR3 reads CASSPELGEKLFF. CDR3 DNA: TGTGCCAGCTCACCGGAGCTTGGGGAAAAACTGTTTTTT.

This clone was detected only once. The chain has TRBV30 and TRBJ1-5; D gene ambiguous. V was shortened by 0 bases and J by 4 bases, with 7 bases between the two germline ends. The CDR3 covers 13 residues. Germline V gene sequence: CDR1 GTSNPN, CDR2 SVGIG (reference sequence). The CDR3 DNA reads as TGTGCCTGGAGTGTACAGCAAAATCAGCCCCAGCATTTT. Encoded protein: CAWSVQQNQPQHF.

The chain combines TRBV2 with TRBJ1-2; a possible D gene is TRBD1 (6 bases). The length of the CDR3 is 14 residues. V dropped 7 bases and J dropped 2 bases, with 14 bases sitting between them. CDR1 and CDR2 from the germline V gene are SNHLY and FYNNEI. The CDR3 here is CASIIQGWNYGYTF. The CDR3 coding sequence is TGTGCCAGCATAATACAGGGCTGGAACTATGGCTACACCTTC.

This clone was recorded once. The chain links TRBV2 to TRBJ2-1, with 11 bases identical to TRBD2. Germline CDR1 reads SNHLY; CDR2 reads FYNNEI. The CDR3 is 17 amino acids. V shed 7 bases and J 0 bases; nucleotides not matched to a gene: 8. The CDR3 nucleotides are TGTGCCAGCAAGTTTAGCGGGGGGGAGAGCTCCTACAATGAGCAGTTCTTC. Encoded protein: CASKFSGGESSYNEQFF.

This clone was seen only a few times. The J gene is TRBJ1-3, the V gene TRBV9; 10 positions match TRBD1. The CDR3 spans 15 residues. J lost 0 bases, V lost 6 bases, and 3 bases had no gene match. Germline V lookup: CDR1 SGDLS, CDR2 YYNGEE. The CDR3 coding sequence is TGTGCCAGCAAGGGACAGGGGCGCTCTGGAAACACCATATATTTT. It is translated as CASKGQGRSGNTIYF.

The sample holds one count of this clone. This chain links TRBV6-5 with TRBJ1-2; 7 nucleotides match TRBD1. Germline values: CDR1 MNHEY, CDR2 SVGAGI. The CDR3 covers 16 residues. Trimming cost V 2 bases and J 4 bases; bases outside gene matches: 10. The CDR3 region is CASSYSEGAGGYGYTF. The DNA for the CDR3 is TGTGCCAGCAGTTACAGCGAGGGGGCCGGGGGCTATGGCTACACCTTC.

The CDR3 reads CASSLTTGFNQPQHF. CDR3 sequence (DNA): TGTGCCAGTAGTCTCACGACAGGTTTTAATCAGCCCCAGCATTTT. The chain couples TRBV19 to TRBJ1-5; a weak D match, TRBD1 (6 bases). CDR3 length equals 15 residues. Per germline, CDR1 LNHDA and CDR2 SQIVND (reference sequence). Trimming took off 5 bases at V and 4 bases at J, with 15 bases between the two ends.

The chain links TRBV6-5 to TRBJ1-3; possible D gene TRBD1, 5 bases. Trimming took 5 bases from V and 1 from J, leaving 12 bases between them. Germline values: CDR1 MNHEY, CDR2 SVGAGI. The CDR3 totals 15 residues. In DNA, the CDR3 is TGTGCCAGCAGTCCCCTGACAGTATCTGGAAACACCATATATTTT. This translates into CASSPLTVSGNTIYF.

The CDR3 reads CASSSQGARSEYF. CDR3 sequence (DNA): TGTGCCAGCAGTTCACAGGGCGCGAGGTCAGAGTACTTC. The chain is built from TRBV28 and TRBJ2-7; TRBD1 might be the D (6 bases). CDR1 and CDR2 from the germline V gene are MDHEN and SYDVKM. The CDR3 is 13 residues long. The V end was cut by 4 bases, the J end by 11 bases, with 18 bases between. Using reference TRBV28 and TRBJ2-7 for the parts outside the CDR3, the full variable domain is DVKVTQSSRYLVKRTGEKVFLECVQDMDHENMFWYRQDPGLGLRLIYFSYDVKMKEKGDIPEGYSVSREKKERFSLILESASTNQTSMYLCASSSQGARSEYFGPGTRLTVT.

The chain links TRBV6-2 or TRBV6-3 to TRBJ2-3, with D perhaps TRBD2 (6 bases). V lost 5 bases, J lost 0 bases, and 12 bases lay in between. This CDR3 is built from 15 residues. Germline V lookup: CDR1 MNHEY, CDR2 SVGEGT. Here the CDR3 DNA reads TGTGCCAGCAGTCGACGGGGGACCAGCACAGATACGCAGTATTTT. Translation: CASSRRGTSTDTQYF.

The chain uses TRBV19 and TRBJ2-2, with 8 bases fitting TRBD1. Germline values: CDR1 LNHDA, CDR2 SQIVND (reference sequence). V was clipped by 7 bases and J by 2 bases; unmatched bases: 9. The CDR3 sequence is 16 residues long. The CDR3 DNA sequence: TGTGCCAGTACGTCCCCGGGACAGGCCAACACCGGGGAGCTGTTTTTT. Its protein is CASTSPGQANTGELFF.

This clone appeared a single time. The CDR3 bases are TGTGCCAGCAGCTTAGCAAACAGAAAGGGGACTGAAGCTTTCTTT. It encodes CASSLANRKGTEAFF. The chain employs TRBV7-2 and TRBJ1-1, with a weak D call TRBD1 (5 bases). CDR1 and CDR2 (germline): SGHTA, FQGNSA. Trimming removed 0 bases at V and 5 bases at J, with 13 bases between. This CDR3 comprises 15 residues.